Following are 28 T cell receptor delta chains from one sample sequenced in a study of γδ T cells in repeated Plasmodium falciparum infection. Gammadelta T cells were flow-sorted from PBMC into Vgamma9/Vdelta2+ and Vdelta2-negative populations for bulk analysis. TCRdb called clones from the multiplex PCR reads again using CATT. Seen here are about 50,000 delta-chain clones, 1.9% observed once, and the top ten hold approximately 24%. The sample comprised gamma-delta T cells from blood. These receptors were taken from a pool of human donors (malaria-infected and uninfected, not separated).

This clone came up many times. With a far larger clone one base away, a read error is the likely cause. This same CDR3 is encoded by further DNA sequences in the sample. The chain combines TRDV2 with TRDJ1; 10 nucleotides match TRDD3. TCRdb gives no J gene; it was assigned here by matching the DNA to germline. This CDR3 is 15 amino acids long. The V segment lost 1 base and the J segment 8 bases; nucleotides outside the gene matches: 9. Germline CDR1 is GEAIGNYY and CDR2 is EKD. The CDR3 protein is CACDTRVLGDDKLIF. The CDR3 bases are TGTGCCTGTGACACAAGAGTACTGGGGGATGACAAACTCATCTTT.

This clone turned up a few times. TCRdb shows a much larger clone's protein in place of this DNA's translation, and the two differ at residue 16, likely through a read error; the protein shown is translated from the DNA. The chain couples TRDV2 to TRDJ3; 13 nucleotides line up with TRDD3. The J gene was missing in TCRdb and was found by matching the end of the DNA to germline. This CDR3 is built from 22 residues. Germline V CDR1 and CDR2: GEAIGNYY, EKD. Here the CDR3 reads CACDGVLGDTLSGSWGTRQMFF. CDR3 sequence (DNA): TGTGCCTGTGACGGTGTACTGGGGGATACGCTCTCTGGCTCCTGGGGCACCCGACAGATGTTTTTC.

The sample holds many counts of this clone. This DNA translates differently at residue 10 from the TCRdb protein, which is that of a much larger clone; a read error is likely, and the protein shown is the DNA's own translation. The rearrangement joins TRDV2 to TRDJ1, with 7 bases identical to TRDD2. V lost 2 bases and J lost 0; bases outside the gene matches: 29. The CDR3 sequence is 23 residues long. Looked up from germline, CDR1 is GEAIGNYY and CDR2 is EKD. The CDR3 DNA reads TGTGCCTGTGACATGGTCGGATTCCTCTCAAACCTTCCTGCTGGAGCGTACACCGATAAACTCATCTTT. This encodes CACDMVGFLSNLPAGAYTDKLIF.

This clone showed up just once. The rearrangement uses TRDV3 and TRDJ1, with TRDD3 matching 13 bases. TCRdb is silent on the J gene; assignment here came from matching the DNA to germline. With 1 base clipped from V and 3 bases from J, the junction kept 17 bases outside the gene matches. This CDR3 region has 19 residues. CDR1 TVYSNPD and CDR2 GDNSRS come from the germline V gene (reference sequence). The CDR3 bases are TGTGCCTTTACCCCACCCGCAAATACTGGGGGATACGCACCCGATAAACTCATCTTT. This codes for CAFTPPANTGGYAPDKLIF.

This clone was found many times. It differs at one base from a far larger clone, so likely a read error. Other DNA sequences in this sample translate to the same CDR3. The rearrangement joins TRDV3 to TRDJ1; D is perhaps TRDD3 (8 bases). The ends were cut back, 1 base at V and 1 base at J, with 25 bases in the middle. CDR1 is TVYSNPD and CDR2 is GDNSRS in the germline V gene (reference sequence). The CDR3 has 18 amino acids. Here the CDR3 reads CAFKFPTRLGAPTDKLIF. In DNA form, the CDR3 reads TGTGCCTTTAAGTTTCCTACTAGACTGGGGGCTCCCACCGATAAACTCATCTTT.

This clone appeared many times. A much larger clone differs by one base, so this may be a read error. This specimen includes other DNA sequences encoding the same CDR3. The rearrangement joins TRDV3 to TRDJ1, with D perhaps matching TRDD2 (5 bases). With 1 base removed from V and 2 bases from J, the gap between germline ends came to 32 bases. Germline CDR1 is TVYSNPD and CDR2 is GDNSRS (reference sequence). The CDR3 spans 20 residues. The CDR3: CAFKGFNQRPIFPTTDKLIF. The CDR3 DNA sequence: TGTGCCTTTAAGGGCTTTAACCAACGGCCCATCTTCCCTACTACCGATAAACTCATCTTT.

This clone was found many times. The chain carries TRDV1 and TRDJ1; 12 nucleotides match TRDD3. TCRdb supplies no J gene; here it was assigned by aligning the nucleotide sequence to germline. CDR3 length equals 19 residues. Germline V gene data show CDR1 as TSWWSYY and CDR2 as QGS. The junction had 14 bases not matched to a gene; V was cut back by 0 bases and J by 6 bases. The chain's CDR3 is CALGELLPSYWGIPNKLIF. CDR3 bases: TGTGCTCTTGGGGAACTTCTTCCTAGTTACTGGGGGATACCTAATAAACTCATCTTT.

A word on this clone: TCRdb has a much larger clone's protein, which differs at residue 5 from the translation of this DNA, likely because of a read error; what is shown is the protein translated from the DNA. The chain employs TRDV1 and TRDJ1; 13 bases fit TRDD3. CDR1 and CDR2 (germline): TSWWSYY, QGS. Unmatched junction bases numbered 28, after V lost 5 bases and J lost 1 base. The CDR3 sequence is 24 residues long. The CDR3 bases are TGTGCTCTTGGGAAAGCGGTAGGAACGGTCAAAACTCCGTACTGGGGGATACGCACCGATAAACTCATCTTT. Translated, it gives CALGKAVGTVKTPYWGIRTDKLIF.

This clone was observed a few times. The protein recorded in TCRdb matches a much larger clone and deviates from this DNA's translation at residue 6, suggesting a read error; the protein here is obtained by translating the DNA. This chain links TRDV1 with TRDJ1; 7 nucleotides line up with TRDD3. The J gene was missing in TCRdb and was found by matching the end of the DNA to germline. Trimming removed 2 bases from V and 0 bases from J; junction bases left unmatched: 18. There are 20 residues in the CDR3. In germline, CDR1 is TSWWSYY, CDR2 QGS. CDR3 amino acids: CALGETAYLILGIYTDKLIF. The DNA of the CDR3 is TGTGCTCTTGGGGAAACGGCCTACCTTATACTGGGGATCTACACCGATAAACTCATCTTT.

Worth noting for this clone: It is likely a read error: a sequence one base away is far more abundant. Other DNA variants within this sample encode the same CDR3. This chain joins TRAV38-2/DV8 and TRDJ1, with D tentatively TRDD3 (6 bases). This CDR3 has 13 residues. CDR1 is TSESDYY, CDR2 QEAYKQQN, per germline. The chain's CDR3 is CAYRGYYTDKLIF. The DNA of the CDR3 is TGTGCTTATAGGGGATACTACACCGATAAACTCATTTTT.

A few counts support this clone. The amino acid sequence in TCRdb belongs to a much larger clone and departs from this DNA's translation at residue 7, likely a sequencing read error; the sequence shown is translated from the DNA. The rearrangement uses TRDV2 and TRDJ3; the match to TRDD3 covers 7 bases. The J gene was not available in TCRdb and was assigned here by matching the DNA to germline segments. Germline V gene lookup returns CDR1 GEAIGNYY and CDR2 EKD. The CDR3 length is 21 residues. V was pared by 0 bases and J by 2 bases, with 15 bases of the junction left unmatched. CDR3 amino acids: CACDTSTGTGVGPWDTRQMFF. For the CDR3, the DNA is TGTGCCTGTGACACCTCCACGGGCACTGGGGTCGGCCCCTGGGACACCCGACAGATGTTTTTC.

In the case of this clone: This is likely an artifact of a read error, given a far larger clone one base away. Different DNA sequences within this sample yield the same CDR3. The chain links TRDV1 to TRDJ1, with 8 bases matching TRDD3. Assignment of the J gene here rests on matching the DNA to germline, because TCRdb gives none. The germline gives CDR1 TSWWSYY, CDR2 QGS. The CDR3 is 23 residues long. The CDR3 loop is CALGVPSIPFHSTGGRAQDKLIF. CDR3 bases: TGTGCACTTGGGGTTCCGTCTATTCCCTTCCACAGTACTGGGGGGCGAGCCCAGGATAAACTCATCTTT.

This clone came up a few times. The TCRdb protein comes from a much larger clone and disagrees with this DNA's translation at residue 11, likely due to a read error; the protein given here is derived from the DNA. The CDR3 here is CALGVQGWLLPRTSYTDKLIF. As DNA, the CDR3 is TGTGCTCTTGGGGTTCAAGGGTGGCTCCTACCTCGTACTTCGTACACCGATAAACTCATCTTT. The chain carries TRDV1 and TRDJ1; D is perhaps TRDD2 (6 bases). No J gene was available from TCRdb, and it was assigned here by a germline match of the DNA. The V end lost 4 bases, the J end lost 0 bases, and 30 bases lay between the germline ends. CDR3 length equals 21 residues. Germline CDR1 is TSWWSYY and CDR2 is QGS.

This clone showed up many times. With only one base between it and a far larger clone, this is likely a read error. CDR3 loop: CALGKRLGLPHWGIPVLTAQPFF. As DNA, the CDR3 is TGTGCTCTTGGAAAAAGATTAGGCCTACCGCACTGGGGGATACCGGTTTTGACAGCACAACCCTTCTTT. This chain joins TRDV1 and TRDJ2, with TRDD3 matching 12 bases. The germline gives CDR1 TSWWSYY, CDR2 QGS. The CDR3 length is 23 residues.

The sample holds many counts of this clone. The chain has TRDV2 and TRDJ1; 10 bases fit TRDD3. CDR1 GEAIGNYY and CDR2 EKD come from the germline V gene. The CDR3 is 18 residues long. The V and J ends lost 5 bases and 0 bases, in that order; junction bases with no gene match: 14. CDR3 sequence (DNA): TGTGCCTGTGGTGGGACCCACTGGGGGATGATGTACACCGATAAACTCATCTTT. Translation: CACGGTHWGMMYTDKLIF.

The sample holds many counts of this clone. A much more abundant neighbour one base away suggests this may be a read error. DNA of the CDR3: TGTGCCTCCCCGAGACTAACTCCCTACTGGGTACTGGGGGATACCGGCGCGCTGCAGCTGTACACCGATAAACTCATCTTT. The encoded protein is CASPRLTPYWVLGDTGALQLYTDKLIF. The J gene is TRDJ1, the V gene TRDV3; 12 nucleotides match TRDD3. V was clipped by 4 bases and J by 0 bases; unmatched bases: 42. The CDR3 runs 27 residues. Germline V CDR1 and CDR2: TVYSNPD, GDNSRS (reference sequence).

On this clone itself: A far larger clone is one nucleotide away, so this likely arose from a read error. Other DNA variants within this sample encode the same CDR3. CDR3 in amino acids: CALGELALSPSYIEGYAKQYTDKLIF. In DNA, the CDR3 is TGTGCTCTTGGGGAACTGGCCCTTTCCCCTTCCTACATCGAGGGATACGCCAAACAGTACACCGATAAGCTCATCTTT. The V gene is given as TRDV1, and no J gene call is available; the table's D call of TRDD3 was not tested on the DNA. CDR3 length: 26 residues. Germline CDR1 is TSWWSYY and CDR2 is QGS.

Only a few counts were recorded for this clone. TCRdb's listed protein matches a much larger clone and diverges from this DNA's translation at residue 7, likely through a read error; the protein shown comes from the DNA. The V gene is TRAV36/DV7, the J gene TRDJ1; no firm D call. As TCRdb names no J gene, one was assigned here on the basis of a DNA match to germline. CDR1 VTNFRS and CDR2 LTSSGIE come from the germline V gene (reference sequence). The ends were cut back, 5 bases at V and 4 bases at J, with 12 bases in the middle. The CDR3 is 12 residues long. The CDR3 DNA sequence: TGTGCTGTAAGAGGAACAATCGATAAACTCATCTTT. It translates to CAVRGTIDKLIF.

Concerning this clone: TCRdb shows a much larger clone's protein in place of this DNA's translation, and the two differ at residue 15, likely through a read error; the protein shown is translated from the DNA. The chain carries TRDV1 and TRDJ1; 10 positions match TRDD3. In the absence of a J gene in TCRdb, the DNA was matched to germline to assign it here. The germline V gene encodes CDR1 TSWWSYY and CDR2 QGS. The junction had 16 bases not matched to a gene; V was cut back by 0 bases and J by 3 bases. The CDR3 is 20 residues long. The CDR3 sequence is CALGELLVFWGILMADKLIF. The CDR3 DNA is TGTGCTCTTGGGGAACTTTTAGTTTTCTGGGGGATATTGATGGCCGATAAACTCATCTTT.

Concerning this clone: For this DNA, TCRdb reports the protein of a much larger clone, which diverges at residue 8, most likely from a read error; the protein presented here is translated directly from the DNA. CDR3 DNA: TGTGCTCTTGGGAGAGGGAAGTCCCCCTGGACTGGGGGATACCGAGATAAACTCATCTTT. It translates to CALGRGKSPWTGGYRDKLIF. V and J are TRDV1 and TRDJ1; 12 bases align to TRDD3. The J gene, absent from TCRdb, was called here by matching the DNA to germline. Germline CDR1 is TSWWSYY and CDR2 is QGS. V trimming: 5 bases; J trimming: 5 bases; junction bases outside the gene matches: 21. This CDR3 spans 20 amino acids.

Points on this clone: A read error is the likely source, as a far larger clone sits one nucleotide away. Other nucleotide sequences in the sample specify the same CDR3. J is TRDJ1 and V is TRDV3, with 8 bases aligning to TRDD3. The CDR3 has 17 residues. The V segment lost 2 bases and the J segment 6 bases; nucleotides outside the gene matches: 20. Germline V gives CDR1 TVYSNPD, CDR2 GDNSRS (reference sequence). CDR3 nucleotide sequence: TGTGCCTTTCATGAGTCTGGCTTGGGGGATGACTCTTATAAACTCATCTTT. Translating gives CAFHESGLGDDSYKLIF.

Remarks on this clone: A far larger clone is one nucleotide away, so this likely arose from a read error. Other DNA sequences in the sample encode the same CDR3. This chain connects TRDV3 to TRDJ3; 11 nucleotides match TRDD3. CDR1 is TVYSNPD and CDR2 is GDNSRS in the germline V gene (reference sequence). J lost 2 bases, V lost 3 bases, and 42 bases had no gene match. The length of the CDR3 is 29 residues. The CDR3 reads CAFPVPSYPRSANYWGIIVGAWDTRQMFF. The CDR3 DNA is TGTGCCTTCCCCGTTCCTTCCTACCCCAGATCCGCCAATTACTGGGGGATAATCGTCGGGGCCTGGGACACCCGACAGATGTTTTTC.

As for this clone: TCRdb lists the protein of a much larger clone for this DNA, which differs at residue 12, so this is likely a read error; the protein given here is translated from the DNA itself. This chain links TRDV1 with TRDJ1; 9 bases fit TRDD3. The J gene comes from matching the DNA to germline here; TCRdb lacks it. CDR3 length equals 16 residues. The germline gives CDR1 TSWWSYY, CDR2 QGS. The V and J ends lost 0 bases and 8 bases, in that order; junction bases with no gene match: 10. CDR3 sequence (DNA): TGTGCTCTTGGGGAACTACGGTGGGGGATAATCGAGAAACTCATCTTT. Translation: CALGELRWGIIEKLIF.

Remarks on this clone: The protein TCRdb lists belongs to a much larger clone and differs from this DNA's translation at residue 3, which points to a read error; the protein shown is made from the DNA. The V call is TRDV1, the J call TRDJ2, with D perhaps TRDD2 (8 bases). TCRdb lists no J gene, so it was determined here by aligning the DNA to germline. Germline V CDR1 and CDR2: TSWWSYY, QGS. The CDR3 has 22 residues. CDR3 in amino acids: CAPGEAQLPTFGWGLVGAQLFF. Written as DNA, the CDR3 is TGTGCTCCTGGGGAAGCGCAGCTTCCTACGTTTGGCTGGGGGTTAGTTGGAGCACAACTCTTCTTT.

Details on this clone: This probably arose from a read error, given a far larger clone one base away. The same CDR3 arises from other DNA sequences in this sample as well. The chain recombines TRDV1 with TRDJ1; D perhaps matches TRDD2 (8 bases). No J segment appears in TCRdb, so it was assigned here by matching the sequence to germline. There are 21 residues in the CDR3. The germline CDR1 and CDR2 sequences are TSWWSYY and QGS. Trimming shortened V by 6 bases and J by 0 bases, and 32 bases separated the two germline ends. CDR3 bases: TGTGCTCTTGGCTTCCTACCCCTGTCGTACTGGGGACTCCGGTACACCGATAAACTCATCTTT. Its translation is CALGFLPLSYWGLRYTDKLIF.

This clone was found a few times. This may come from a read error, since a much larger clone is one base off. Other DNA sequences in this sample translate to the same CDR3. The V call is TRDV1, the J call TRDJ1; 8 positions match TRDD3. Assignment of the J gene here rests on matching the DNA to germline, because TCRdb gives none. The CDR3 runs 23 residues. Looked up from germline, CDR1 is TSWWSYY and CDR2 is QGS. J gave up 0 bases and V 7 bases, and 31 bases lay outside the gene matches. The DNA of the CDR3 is TGTGCTCTTGCGCGGCCGTTTATCCCTTTCTGGGGGAAAATCTCCCCGTACACCGATAAACTCATCTTT. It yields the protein CALARPFIPFWGKISPYTDKLIF.

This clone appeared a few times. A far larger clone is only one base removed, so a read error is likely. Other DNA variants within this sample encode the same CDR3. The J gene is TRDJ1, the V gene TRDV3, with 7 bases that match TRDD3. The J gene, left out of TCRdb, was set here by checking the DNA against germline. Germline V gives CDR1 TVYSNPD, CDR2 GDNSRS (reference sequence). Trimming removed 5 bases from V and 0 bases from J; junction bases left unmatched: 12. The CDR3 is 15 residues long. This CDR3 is CAGMGAGGYTDKLIF. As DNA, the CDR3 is TGTGCCGGGATGGGGGCTGGGGGGTACACCGATAAACTCATCTTT.

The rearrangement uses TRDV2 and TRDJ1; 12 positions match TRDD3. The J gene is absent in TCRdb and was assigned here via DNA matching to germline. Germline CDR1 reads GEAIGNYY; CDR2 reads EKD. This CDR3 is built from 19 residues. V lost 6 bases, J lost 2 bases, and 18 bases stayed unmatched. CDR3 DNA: TGTGCCTGTTTATTCCTGCCGGACTGGGGGATACAGGGGACCGATAAACTCATCTTT. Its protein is CACLFLPDWGIQGTDKLIF.